This T cell receptor beta chain was identified in a study of response to subunit inactivated influenza vaccine. TCRdb ran MiXCR on the RT-PCR reads and lists one entry per CDR3 protein. The sample has more than 450,000 distinct CDR3 sequences; under 9% are singletons. Sequencing used PBMCs from blood, obtained less than 25 months after vaccination. The source of this sequence is a man aged 50-75 years who received an inactivated influenza vaccine.

The CDR3 nucleotides read TGTGCCAGCAGCGTAGGTCCGGGACTAGCGGAGATCCGGCGGGTAACAGATACGCAGTATTTT. Protein sequence: CASSVGPGLAEIRRVTDTQYF. The genes are TRBV9 and TRBJ2-3; TRBD2 matches 11 bases. This CDR3 contains 21 residues. The germline gives CDR1 SGDLS, CDR2 YYNGEE. With V trimmed by 0 bases and J by 3 bases, 18 bases remained unmatched. Full variable domain (rest looked up from reference TRBV9 and TRBJ2-3): DSGVTQTPKHLITATGQRVTLRCSPRSGDLSVYWYQQSLDQGLQFLIQYYNGEERAKGNILERFSAQQFPDLHSELNLSSLELGDSALYFCASSVGPGLAEIRRVTDTQYFGPGTRLTVL.